The rows below give T cell receptor beta chains drawn from one sample of a study of blood T cells in healthy people across ages. From the 5' RACE reads, TCRdb called clonotypes with MiXCR, one entry per CDR3 protein. The table lists roughly 1.7 million distinct CDR3 sequences, about 35% of them singletons. The source material was blood. The receptors come from a woman aged 25 to 39 in good health. Both conserved end residues are part of each CDR3. Each record gives: clone size, CDR3 length, J gene, V gene, D gene, CDR3 protein, CDR3 DNA. The D gene is left open where the match is weak. Only some rows state a clone size, as once, few, many or a class for expanded clones.

>.|16|TRBJ1-1|TRBV10-3|TRBD1
CAISEPRTGGVTEAFF
TGTGCCATCAGTGAGCCTCGGACAGGGGGCGTCACTGAAGCTTTCTTT
>.|15|TRBJ2-7|TRBV5-1|TRBD1
CASSHQDRDAYEQYF
TGCGCCAGCTCCCACCAGGACAGGGACGCCTACGAGCAGTACTTC
>.|14|TRBJ2-7|TRBV20-1|TRBD1
CSARGQGEAYEQYF
TGCAGTGCCCGGGGACAGGGTGAAGCCTACGAGCAGTACTTC
>few|15|TRBJ1-2|TRBV6-1|TRBD1
CASSEDRGPNYGYTF
TGTGCCAGCAGTGAAGACAGGGGTCCCAACTATGGCTACACCTTC
>.|15|TRBJ2-3|TRBV12-3/TRBV12-4|TRBD1
CANIGQGWGTDTQYF
TGTGCCAACATCGGACAGGGCTGGGGAACAGATACGCAGTATTTT
>.|19|TRBJ2-1|TRBV15|TRBD2
CATSRDSSTSGSSYNEQFF
TGTGCCACCAGCAGAGATTCTTCAACTAGCGGGAGCTCCTACAATGAGCAGTTCTTC
>.|14|TRBJ2-5|TRBV18|TRBD1
CASSGRDRKETQYF
TGTGCCAGCTCAGGCCGGGACAGAAAAGAGACCCAGTACTTC
>.|15|TRBJ1-2|TRBV4-2|.
CASSQDRTPNYGYTF
TGTGCCAGCAGCCAAGATAGGACACCTAACTATGGCTACACCTTC
>.|15|TRBJ2-1|TRBV20-1|TRBD2
CSARVGSGRADEQFF
TGCAGTGCTAGAGTAGGTAGCGGGAGGGCCGATGAGCAGTTCTTC
>many|15|TRBJ2-7|TRBV20-1|.
CSARDNRGGNYEQYF
TGCAGTGCTAGAGATAACAGGGGAGGTAACTACGAGCAGTACTTC
>once|13|TRBJ2-5|TRBV5-1|.
CASMEFLKETQYF
TGCGCCAGCATGGAGTTCCTTAAAGAGACCCAGTACTTC
>.|14|TRBJ1-1|TRBV4-1|TRBD1
CASSQYRGHPEAFF
TGCGCCAGCAGCCAATACAGGGGGCACCCTGAAGCTTTCTTT
>few|14|TRBJ2-3|TRBV28|.
CASSFRSGIGTQYF
TGTGCCAGCAGTTTTAGGTCAGGGATCGGTACGCAGTATTTT
>many|13|TRBJ2-7|TRBV13|.
CASSFTETYEQYF
TGTGCCAGCAGCTTCACAGAAACCTACGAGCAGTACTTC
>few|14|TRBJ2-3|TRBV2|.
CASSRSSSADTQYF
TGTGCCAGCAGTCGTAGTTCTAGCGCAGATACGCAGTATTTT
>.|15|TRBJ2-7|TRBV5-1|.
CASSGAGTNAHEQYF
TGCGCCAGCAGCGGGGCGGGGACAAATGCCCACGAGCAGTACTTC
>.|15|TRBJ1-6|TRBV5-8|TRBD1
CASIPLWTGTSPLHF
TGTGCCAGCATCCCCTTATGGACAGGGACTTCACCCCTCCACTTT
>few|14|TRBJ2-3|TRBV5-1|.
CASSLDGTVDTQYF
TGCGCCAGCAGCTTGGACGGGACTGTCGATACGCAGTATTTT
>once|15|TRBJ2-7|TRBV5-1|TRBD1
CASSLIGTGNNEQYF
TGCGCCAGCAGCTTAATAGGGACAGGGAACAACGAGCAGTACTTC
>.|16|TRBJ2-3|TRBV7-2|TRBD2
CASSSSRSGGTDTQYF
TGTGCCAGCAGCTCTTCTCGTAGCGGGGGCACAGATACGCAGTATTTT
>few|15|TRBJ2-7|TRBV7-7|.
CASSPSWGPAYEQYF
TGTGCCAGCAGCCCCAGTTGGGGGCCCGCCTACGAGCAGTACTTC
>many|13|TRBJ1-2|TRBV29-1|.
CSVLKGLNYGYTF
TGCAGCGTTCTAAAGGGACTGAACTATGGCTACACCTTC
>few|15|TRBJ2-5|TRBV7-9|TRBD1
CASSSGTDLQETQYF
TGTGCCAGCAGCTCCGGGACAGACTTACAAGAGACCCAGTACTTC
>.|12|TRBJ1-2|TRBV2|.
CASSEGLWGYTF
TGTGCCAGCAGTGAAGGACTGTGGGGCTACACCTTC
>.|14|TRBJ2-6|TRBV20-1|.
CSAYHSSGANVLTF
TGCAGTGCTTACCACAGCTCTGGGGCCAACGTCCTGACTTTC
>few|17|TRBJ1-4|TRBV6-6|.
CASSYLNPPGAGEKLFF
TGTGCCAGCAGTTACTTGAATCCCCCAGGGGCGGGTGAAAAACTGTTTTTT
>few|13|TRBJ1-2|TRBV28|.
CASSPRGGEGYTF
TGTGCCAGCAGCCCGCGCGGAGGGGAGGGCTACACCTTC
>.|17|TRBJ1-3|TRBV5-1|.
CASSLDSSGVSGNTIYF
TGCGCCAGCAGCTTGGATAGTTCAGGGGTCTCTGGAAACACCATATATTTT
>.|15|TRBJ1-2|TRBV11-1|TRBD1
CASSPRDSALYGYTF
TGTGCCAGCAGCCCGAGGGACAGTGCTCTATATGGCTACACCTTC
>few|13|TRBJ1-1|TRBV20-1|.
CSALPPARAEAFF
TGCAGTGCTCTCCCCCCAGCGCGGGCTGAAGCTTTCTTT
>.|16|TRBJ2-1|TRBV20-1|TRBD2
CSGTPMTSGNYNEQFF
TGCAGTGGTACTCCCATGACTAGCGGGAATTACAATGAGCAGTTCTTC
>.|16|TRBJ1-5|TRBV20-1|.
CSARDLKGKGNQPQHF
TGCAGTGCTAGAGATCTGAAGGGGAAAGGCAATCAGCCCCAGCATTTT
>once|17|TRBJ2-7|TRBV4-1|.
CASSQDLEGGAPYEQYF
TGCGCCAGCAGCCAAGACTTGGAGGGGGGGGCCCCCTACGAGCAGTACTTC
>.|17|TRBJ2-1|TRBV21-1|.
CASSKEKGTGRNNEQFF
TGTGCCAGCAGCAAAGAAAAGGGTACGGGGAGGAACAATGAGCAGTTCTTC
>.|16|TRBJ1-2|TRBV9|.
CASSPTSLKSLYGYTF
TGTGCCAGCAGCCCTACCAGCCTGAAGTCGCTCTATGGCTACACCTTC
>few|15|TRBJ2-3|TRBV5-1|TRBD1
CASSTGQGSTDTQYF
TGCGCCAGCAGCACCGGACAGGGGAGCACAGATACGCAGTATTTT
>few|17|TRBJ2-1|TRBV7-6|TRBD2
CASSPELAGVSYNEQFF
TGTGCCAGCAGCCCAGAACTAGCGGGGGTTTCCTACAATGAGCAGTTCTTC
>.|16|TRBJ2-5|TRBV15|TRBD2
CATSGRIGGYQETQYF
TGTGCCACCAGCGGGCGGATCGGGGGGTACCAAGAGACCCAGTACTTC
>.|16|TRBJ2-1|TRBV20-1|TRBD2
CSASRTSGGSYNERFF
TGCAGTGCTAGCCGGACTAGCGGGGGGTCCTACAATGAGCGGTTCTTC
>few|13|TRBJ1-1|TRBV12-5|.
CASGTGGSTEAFF
TGTGCTAGTGGTACGGGCGGTTCCACTGAAGCTTTCTTT
>.|15|TRBJ2-1|TRBV4-2|.
CASSQESGTKWSRFF
TGTGCCAGCAGCCAAGAAAGTGGGACGAAGTGGAGTCGGTTCTTC
>many|14|TRBJ2-1|TRBV2|TRBD2
CASSGLFSGSEQFF
TGTGCCAGCAGTGGACTTTTTAGCGGGAGTGAGCAGTTCTTC
>few|14|TRBJ1-2|TRBV29-1|.
CSVDIASSNYGYTF
TGCAGCGTGGACATCGCGTCATCTAACTATGGCTACACCTTC
>.|15|TRBJ1-5|TRBV21-1|.
CASSRTGVSNQPQHF
TGTGCCAGCAGCCGGACAGGGGTTAGCAATCAGCCCCAGCATTTT
>many|15|TRBJ2-5|TRBV20-1|TRBD2
CSASSGTSPQETQYF
TGCAGTGCTAGTTCTGGGACTAGCCCTCAAGAGACCCAGTACTTC
>once|12|TRBJ1-1|TRBV20-1|.
CSTRVPAEEAFF
TGCAGTACTAGAGTTCCCGCGGAAGAAGCTTTCTTT
>many|13|TRBJ2-3|TRBV9|.
CASSVATTDTQYF
TGTGCCAGCAGCGTAGCTACGACAGATACGCAGTATTTT
>.|16|TRBJ2-5|TRBV7-9|.
CASSPGNERAQETQYF
TGTGCCAGCAGCCCGGGTAATGAGCGCGCTCAAGAGACCCAGTACTTC
>many|13|TRBJ2-5|TRBV27|.
CASRPTGGETQYF
TGTGCCAGCAGGCCAACTGGGGGGGAGACCCAGTACTTC
>many|13|TRBJ2-7|TRBV4-1|.
CASSVHGAYEQYF
TGCGCCAGCAGCGTACACGGGGCATACGAGCAGTACTTC
>.|14|TRBJ2-7|TRBV9|.
CASAVRQDSYEQYF
TGTGCCAGCGCGGTGAGACAGGACTCCTACGAGCAGTACTTC
>many|12|TRBJ2-7|TRBV4-2|.
CASSKEGIEQYF
TGTGCCAGCAGCAAAGAGGGCATTGAGCAGTACTTC
>.|13|TRBJ2-3|TRBV12-3/TRBV12-4|.
CASRWDQADTEYF
TGTGCCAGCAGGTGGGACCAAGCTGATACGGAGTATTTT
>few|15|TRBJ2-7|TRBV20-1|TRBD2
CSAGGARGGAYEQYF
TGCAGTGCTGGCGGGGCGCGGGGGGGAGCCTACGAGCAGTACTTC
>.|14|TRBJ2-3|TRBV7-3|.
CASSLGGYADTQYF
TGTGCCAGCAGCTTAGGCGGGTATGCAGATACGCAGTATTTT
>.|15|TRBJ1-6|TRBV19|.
CASSIAGTPASPLHF
TGTGCCAGTAGCATAGCCGGGACACCCGCTTCACCCCTCCACTTT
>.|13|TRBJ1-4|TRBV15|.
CATMGAANEKLFF
TGTGCCACCATGGGGGCGGCTAATGAAAAACTGTTTTTT
>few|16|TRBJ2-1|TRBV7-2|TRBD2
CASSRRSGSAYNEQFF
TGTGCCAGCAGCCGACGGAGCGGGAGCGCCTACAATGAGCAGTTCTTC
>.|14|TRBJ2-1|TRBV2|.
CASRLLADLNEQFF
TGTGCCAGCAGACTACTAGCTGACCTCAATGAGCAGTTCTTC
>.|19|TRBJ2-1|TRBV3-1|.
CASSQGGSGRSSSYNEQFF
TGTGCCAGCAGCCAAGGAGGATCTGGACGGAGCAGCTCCTACAATGAGCAGTTCTTC